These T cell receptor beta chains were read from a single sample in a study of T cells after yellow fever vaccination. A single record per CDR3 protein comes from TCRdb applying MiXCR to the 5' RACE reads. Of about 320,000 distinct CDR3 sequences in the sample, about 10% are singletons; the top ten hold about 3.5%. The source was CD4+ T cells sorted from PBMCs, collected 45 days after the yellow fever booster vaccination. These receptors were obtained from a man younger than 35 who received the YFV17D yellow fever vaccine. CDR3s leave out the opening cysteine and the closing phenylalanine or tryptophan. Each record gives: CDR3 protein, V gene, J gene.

ASSQDSETGGRNEQF	TRBV4-1	TRBJ2-1
ASSWGGLNEKLF	TRBV7-8	TRBJ1-4
ASSQDRHQPQH	TRBV4-3	TRBJ1-5
AISAIPQGTFDEQF	TRBV10-3	TRBJ2-1
ASSRIAGGAYEQY	TRBV4-3	TRBJ2-7
ASSFQTGVPLH	TRBV7-2	TRBJ1-6
ASSQDPGLAGGPFVTDTQY	TRBV4-2	TRBJ2-3
ASSFQVWGYT	TRBV12-3/TRBV12-4	TRBJ1-2
SASGGKDTQY	TRBV20-1	TRBJ2-3
ASSLMASTDTQY	TRBV27	TRBJ2-3
ASSPRGTGFVEAF	TRBV18	TRBJ1-1
ASSLTEPANTGELF	TRBV5-6	TRBJ2-2
ASRPGTSGGTDTQY	TRBV5-1	TRBJ2-3
ASSLGLSGGLFQETQY	TRBV5-1	TRBJ2-5
ASSLGLGGYETQY	TRBV12-3/TRBV12-4	TRBJ2-5
ASSKQIYEQY	TRBV7-9	TRBJ2-7
ASSYRDETQY	TRBV2	TRBJ2-5
ASSPRTSVDTQY	TRBV9	TRBJ2-3
ASRSWVGPDTQY	TRBV5-1	TRBJ2-3
ASSSRGQGARNEQF	TRBV11-2	TRBJ2-1
ASSKQQNTEAF	TRBV6-5	TRBJ1-1
ASSPPSGKETQY	TRBV5-4	TRBJ2-5
ASSGGQHSNQPQH	TRBV5-5	TRBJ1-5
ASSHGRDIHEQY	TRBV4-2	TRBJ2-7
ATRGAGGTEAF	TRBV24-1	TRBJ1-1
ASIGGPGGAYNEQF	TRBV5-1	TRBJ2-1
ASSSWTGLTGELF	TRBV27	TRBJ2-2
ASSYLGSSGTGLPGELF	TRBV6-2/TRBV6-3	TRBJ2-2
AITRGQGNEQF	TRBV10-3	TRBJ2-1
ATSDVYERAF	TRBV24-1	TRBJ1-1
ASTLWGIRTDTQY	TRBV12-3/TRBV12-4	TRBJ2-3
ASSFTGEETQY	TRBV5-6	TRBJ2-5
SLFKSDQETQY	TRBV29-1	TRBJ2-5
ASSLNRVQETQY	TRBV7-2	TRBJ2-5
ASSLDGGGGYT	TRBV5-1	TRBJ1-2
ASTRPGSFYNEQF	TRBV19	TRBJ2-1
ASSSPPSDGDNEQF	TRBV7-9	TRBJ2-1